This entry lists 18 T cell receptor beta chains sequenced from one sample in a study of esophageal squamous cell carcinoma under preoperative chemotherapy. Using its own MiXCR run on the PCR reads, TCRdb lists one record per CDR3 protein. The data contain fewer than 8,000 distinct CDR3 sequences, more than 25% of them seen just once; the ten biggest clones take up 11% to 15%. The time point here: before preoperative PTX-NDP chemotherapy. Sample acquisition took place from a patient given preoperative chemotherapy. These receptors were taken from a human donor with esophageal squamous cell carcinoma. The donor label of this sample is uncertain.

This clonotype is medium-sized within its sample. The chain is built from TRBV6-5 and TRBJ2-3; D call uncertain. CDR1 is MNHEY and CDR2 is SVGAGI in the germline V gene. CDR3 length equals 12 residues. V was cut by 4 bases and J by 6 bases, with 8 bases left in between. CDR3 region: CASSSNTDTQYF. The CDR3 DNA is TGTGCCAGCAGTTCCAACACCGATACGCAGTATTTT.

By frequency in the sample, this clonotype is medium-sized. The V call is TRBV6-1, the J call TRBJ2-1; the match to TRBD2 covers 7 bases. TRBJ2-5 matches the DNA end more closely, so the J call is doubtful. This CDR3 has 15 amino acids. Germline CDR1 is MNHNS and CDR2 is SASEGT. The CDR3 DNA reads TGTGCCAGCACTCTAGCGGCCCAGGTAGGAGAGACCCAGTACTTC. It is translated as CASTLAAQVGETQYF.

This clonotype has at least ten counts. This chain's CDR3 is CASWPARARANVLTF. As DNA, the CDR3 is TGTGCCAGCTGGCCGGCCCGGGCTAGGGCCAACGTCCTGACTTTC. V and J are TRBV6-1 and TRBJ2-6; D remains unclear. The length of the CDR3 is 15 residues. The germline V gene has CDR1 MNHNS and CDR2 SASEGT. Trimming cost V 8 bases and J 5 bases, with 16 bases left between them.

This clonotype is deemed large. The genes are TRBV27 and TRBJ2-1; D gene uncertain. Between the trimmed V and J ends, which lost 3 bases and 6 bases, there was a span of 3 bases. The germline V gene encodes CDR1 MNHEY and CDR2 SMNVEV (reference sequence). The CDR3 extends over 11 amino acids. The CDR3 spells CASSFRNEQFF. The CDR3 DNA is TGTGCCAGCAGTTTCCGCAATGAGCAGTTCTTC.

Concerning this clonotype: A much more abundant neighbour one base away suggests this may be a read error. The chain combines TRBV6-4 with TRBJ2-1, with D perhaps matching TRBD1 or TRBD2 (6 bases each). The V gene's germline CDR1 is MRHNA and CDR2 SNTAGT. This CDR3 has 15 amino acids. Here the CDR3 reads CASSLSAGTYNGQFF. The CDR3 DNA is TGTGCCAGCTCGCTTTCGGCGGGGACATACAATGGGCAGTTCTTC.

This clonotype was seen repeatedly, ten times or more. The rearrangement uses TRBV25-1 and TRBJ1-1; maybe TRBD1 (6 bases). Trimming removed 0 bases from V and 5 bases from J, with 19 bases in between. This CDR3 has 17 amino acids. Germline assignment: CDR1 MGHDK and CDR2 SYGVNS. This CDR3 is CASSEYRAQGSRTEAFF. The CDR3 nucleotides read TGTGCCAGCAGTGAATATAGGGCACAGGGAAGTCGGACTGAAGCTTTCTTT. Drawing the rest from reference TRBV25-1 and TRBJ1-1, the complete variable domain is EADIYQTPRYLVIGTGKKITLECSQTMGHDKMYWYQQDPGMELHLIHYSYGVNSTEKGDLSSESTVSRIRTEHFPLTLESARPSHTSQYLCASSEYRAQGSRTEAFFGQGTRLTVV.

This clonotype has ten or more counts. The chain joins TRBV7-8 to TRBJ2-5, with TRBD2 identical over 9 bases. Germline CDR1 SGHVS, CDR2 FQNEAQ. Unmatched junction bases numbered 3, after V lost 3 bases and J lost 1 base. CDR3 length: 15 amino acids. The CDR3 DNA reads as TGTGCCAGCAGCTTTACTAGCGGGCTCCAAGAGACCCAGTACTTC. As protein: CASSFTSGLQETQYF.

By proportion, this clonotype is medium-sized. The chain combines TRBV12-3 or TRBV12-4 with TRBJ2-5; TRBD2 agrees at 8 bases. The CDR3 has 14 residues. Trimming cost V 3 bases and J 5 bases; bases outside gene matches: 5. The CDR3 is CASSFLPGGETQYF. The DNA for the CDR3 is TGTGCCAGCAGTTTTCTTCCGGGAGGGGAGACCCAGTACTTC.

The rearrangement uses TRBV5-1 and TRBJ2-1; no clear D. Per the germline V gene, CDR1 is SGHRS and CDR2 is YFSETQ. CDR3 size: 14 residues. The V end lost 2 bases, the J end lost 10 bases, and 16 bases lay between the germline ends. The CDR3 DNA is TGCGCCAGCAGCTTACCTGCGGCTCCCTACGAGCAGTTCTTC. It specifies CASSLPAAPYEQFF.

This clonotype was counted ten times or more. This sequence joins TRBV12-3 or TRBV12-4 and TRBJ1-1, with D maybe TRBD1 (5 bases). The CDR3 consists of 15 residues. Trimming removed 4 bases from V and 7 bases from J, with 19 bases in between. CDR3 nucleotides: TGTGCCAGCAGTTCGGGGCGGGAACAGCACATTGAAGCTTTCTTT. Translated: CASSSGREQHIEAFF.

This clonotype counts as medium-sized. The chain couples TRBV7-6 to TRBJ2-1; 14 bases agree with TRBD2. The better agreement between TRBJ2-7 and the DNA end casts doubt on the J call. Germline lookup yields CDR1 SGHVS and CDR2 FNYEAQ. CDR3 length: 16 residues. CDR3 sequence (DNA): TGTGCCAGCAGCCAAGGACTAGCGGGAGGACTGTACGAGCAGTACTTC. Translating gives CASSQGLAGGLYEQYF.

The sample holds many counts of this clonotype. V and J are TRBV7-8 and TRBJ2-7, with D possibly matching TRBD1 (6 bases). This CDR3 region has 13 residues. CDR1 SGHVS and CDR2 FQNEAQ come from the germline V gene. The V end was cut by 1 base, the J end by 3 bases, with 7 bases between. Here the CDR3 DNA reads TGTGCCAGCAGCTTAGGCAGGGGCTACGAGCAGTACTTC. It specifies CASSLGRGYEQYF.

This clonotype has a count of ten or more. The CDR3 DNA sequence: TGTGCTAGTGGCTTACTAGCGGGCACAGATACGCAGTATTTT. It translates to CASGLLAGTDTQYF. This chain links TRBV12-5 with TRBJ2-3; 8 bases are a match to TRBD2. V trimming: 6 bases; J trimming: 1 base; junction bases outside the gene matches: 3. The germline gives CDR1 LGHNT, CDR2 FRNRAP. The CDR3 consists of 14 residues.

This clonotype was found many times. The gene calls are TRBV7-8 and TRBJ2-1; D is unclear. The J call is in doubt because the DNA end fits TRBJ2-7 better. The CDR3 runs to 16 residues. CDR1 SGHVS and CDR2 FQNEAQ come from the germline V gene. The CDR3 bases are TGTGCCAGCAGCTTAGCGGGTAGGAACACCTACAATGAGCAGTACTTC. This translates into CASSLAGRNTYNEQYF.

This clonotype qualifies as large (0.1 to 1%). A read error may account for a junction end that differs from germline. The rearrangement links TRBV27 to TRBJ2-1; 8 bases fit TRBD2. The CDR3 loop spans 11 amino acids. Germline CDR1 reads MNHEY; CDR2 reads SMNVEV (reference sequence). CDR3 region: CASSLGLARVF. The CDR3 DNA reads as TGTGCCAGCAGTTTAGGACTAGCTAGAGTCTTC.

By frequency in the sample, this clonotype is medium-sized. V is TRBV7-9 and J is TRBJ1-6, with TRBD1 identical over 8 bases. V was clipped by 4 bases and J by 12 bases; unmatched bases: 5. Germline loops: CDR1 SEHNR, CDR2 FQNEAQ (reference sequence). There are 13 residues in the CDR3. The CDR3: CASSSSGGGPLHF. As DNA, the CDR3 is TGTGCCAGCAGCTCCTCAGGGGGCGGACCCCTCCACTTT.

By share of the sample, this clonotype is medium-sized. J is TRBJ2-3 and V is TRBV6-1; 8 nucleotides match TRBD1. Per the germline V gene, CDR1 is MNHNS and CDR2 is SASEGT. CDR3 size: 14 residues. J was trimmed by 1 base and V by 6 bases; bases with no gene match: 3. CDR3 sequence: CASRGGQGTDTQYF. In DNA form, the CDR3 reads TGTGCCAGCAGGGGGGGACAGGGCACAGATACGCAGTATTTT.

This clonotype is termed medium-sized. The junction and the germline gene differ at one end; a read error may be behind it. The chain has TRBV6-5 and TRBJ2-2; D might be TRBD1 (6 bases). CDR1 MNHEY and CDR2 SVGAGI come from the germline V gene. This CDR3 spans 14 amino acids. For the CDR3, the DNA is TGCGCCAGCAACCCGACAGGGAACACCGGGGAGCTGTTTTTT. Translating gives CASNPTGNTGELFF.